Following are 11 T cell receptor beta chains from one sample sequenced in a study of blood T cell repertoires in COVID-19. Using immunoSEQ multiplex PCR, the repertoire was profiled, and TCRdb retains in-frame clones only, with some absent. This table holds 110,000 or so clones, approximately 80% found once. Sequencing was done on a sample of peripheral blood. These receptors were obtained from a woman aged 70-85 years with acute or convalescent COVID-19.

The rearrangement joins TRBV28 to TRBJ2-2; D ambiguous. V gave up 3 bases and J gave up 1 base, with 9 bases separating them. The CDR3 has 15 residues. Looked up from germline, CDR1 is MDHEN and CDR2 is SYDVKM. DNA of the CDR3: TGTGCCAGCAGTTTCGGCGGTAAGAACACCGGGGAGCTGTTTTTT. This encodes CASSFGGKNTGELFF.

The chain employs TRBV6-5 and TRBJ1-6, with D tentatively TRBD1 (6 bases). The V and J ends lost 10 bases and 3 bases respectively, with 16 bases between them. The germline gives CDR1 MNHEY, CDR2 SVGAGI. The CDR3 is 15 amino acids. Here the CDR3 reads CATSTGTFYNSPLHF. For the CDR3, the DNA is TGTGCCACTTCGACCGGGACATTCTATAATTCACCCCTCCACTTT.

This chain connects TRBV20-1 to TRBJ2-1; 10 positions match TRBD2. This CDR3 contains 13 residues. Germline CDR1 is DFQATT and CDR2 is SNEGSKA (reference sequence). With V trimmed by 3 bases and J by 9 bases, 5 bases remained unmatched. CDR3 loop: CSASLAGVAEQFF. CDR3 sequence (DNA): TGCAGTGCTAGTCTAGCGGGAGTTGCTGAGCAGTTCTTC.

The chain is built from TRBV28 and TRBJ2-1, with D possibly TRBD2 on 10 matching bases. Per the germline V gene, CDR1 is MDHEN and CDR2 is SYDVKM. V lost 5 bases to trimming and J lost 12 bases, with 20 bases between them. CDR3 length: 14 amino acids. CDR3 DNA sequence: TGTGCCAGCAGTCTACTAGCGGGACAGGGAGGGCAGTTCTTC. Its protein product is CASSLLAGQGGQFF.

The chain carries TRBV27 and TRBJ2-7; possibly TRBD2 for D (6 bases). The CDR3 is 15 amino acids. Germline CDR1 and CDR2: MNHEY and SMNVEV (reference sequence). Trimming pared 5 bases from V and 2 bases from J, leaving 16 bases between. The CDR3 reads CASSAASALAYEQYF. The DNA for the CDR3 is TGTGCCAGCAGTGCCGCTAGCGCCTTGGCCTACGAGCAGTACTTC.

The genes are TRBV3-1 (or the pseudogene TRBV3-2) and TRBJ2-1; D is uncertain. V dropped 3 bases and J dropped 4 bases, with 16 bases sitting between them. Germline V gives CDR1 LGHDT, CDR2 YNNKEL (reference sequence). The CDR3 spans 16 residues. This CDR3 is CASSQELRLTYNEQFF. CDR3 DNA: TGTGCCAGCAGCCAGGAGCTCCGGTTAACTTACAATGAGCAGTTCTTC.

V and J are TRBV27 and TRBJ2-6, with D maybe TRBD1 (6 bases). Trimming took 3 bases from V and 0 from J, leaving 24 bases between them. The germline gives CDR1 MNHEY, CDR2 SMNVEV (reference sequence). CDR3 length: 21 residues. CDR3 bases: TGTGCCAGCAGTTTTAGGACGTTTGGGGCAGGGGTTGCCTCTGGGGCCAACGTCCTGACTTTC. Its protein is CASSFRTFGAGVASGANVLTF. The whole variable domain, filled in from reference TRBV27 and TRBJ2-6, reads EAQVTQNPRYLITVTGKKLTVTCSQNMNHEYMSWYRQDPGLGLRQIYYSMNVEVTDKGDVPEGYKVSRKEKRNFPLILESPSPNQTSLYFCASSFRTFGAGVASGANVLTFGAGSRLTVL.

This clone was seen just once. The chain is built from TRBV7-2 and TRBJ2-3; 7 bases are a match to TRBD1. The V segment lost 3 bases and the J segment 6 bases; nucleotides outside the gene matches: 3. Germline V gene sequence: CDR1 SGHTA, CDR2 FQGNSA. This CDR3 has 13 amino acids. Here the CDR3 reads CASSLADRDTQYF. In nucleotides, the CDR3 is TGTGCCAGCAGCTTGGCGGACAGGGATACGCAGTATTTT.

The genes are TRBV28 and TRBJ1-5, with D possibly matching TRBD1 (5 bases). The CDR3 length is 13 residues. Germline CDR1 MDHEN, CDR2 SYDVKM. With 7 bases removed from V and 5 bases from J, the gap between germline ends came to 12 bases. CDR3 protein: CASKTGGHQPQHF. As DNA, the CDR3 is TGTGCCAGCAAAACAGGAGGGCATCAGCCCCAGCATTTT.

V and J are TRBV3-1 (or the pseudogene TRBV3-2) and TRBJ2-5; 10 nucleotides align to TRBD2. CDR1 is LGHDT and CDR2 is YNNKEL in the germline V gene (reference sequence). The CDR3 consists of 15 residues. The V segment lost 0 bases and the J segment 5 bases; nucleotides outside the gene matches: 3. CDR3 sequence reads: CASSQDPGLAETQYF. The CDR3 DNA follows: TGTGCCAGCAGCCAAGACCCGGGACTAGCGGAGACCCAGTACTTC.

This clone was picked up a small number of times. This chain joins TRBV6-5 and TRBJ1-1; D is ambiguous. The CDR3 extends over 14 amino acids. Trimming pared 4 bases from V and 1 base from J, leaving 10 bases between. Germline V gene lookup returns CDR1 MNHEY and CDR2 SVGAGI. The DNA for the CDR3 is TGTGCCAGCAGTTTTACAGCCTCGAACACTGAAGCTTTCTTT. This encodes CASSFTASNTEAFF.